The TCR beta chain described here comes from a study of blood T cell repertoires in COVID-19. Study summary: There were acute and convalescent COVID-19 samples, and they came from the United States, Italy and Spain. T cells, B-cell-depleted T cells, or PBMCs provided the cDNA or gDNA that served as material.

The J segment lost 3 bases and the V segment lost 1 base, leaving 5 bases of the junction unmatched. From germline, CDR1 is SNHLY and CDR2 FYNNEI. This CDR3 comprises 15 residues. The authors' processing: Nucleated cell counts were estimated from reference gene primer amplification. The repertoire was sequenced with immunoSEQ multiplex PCR; TCRdb's copy has only in-frame clones and lacks some. V, J and clone size are those of that table, while D and trimming were read from the DNA. The top ten clones hold roughly 1.6% of a sample with 100,000 to 120,000 clones, about 84% of them seen once. The chain couples TRBV2 to TRBJ1-1; 7 bases are shared with TRBD1. This TCR was recovered from a man between 50 and 59 years old with acute or convalescent COVID-19. Sequenced sample: peripheral blood. The CDR3 coding sequence is TGTGCCAGCAGTGAAGTAAGACAGGGCTACACTGAAGCTTTCTTT. Translation: CASSEVRQGYTEAFF.